The clone carrying this TCR beta chain was seen many times. This record comes from a study of molecular identifiers for immune sequencing clone quantification. The CDR3 is 14 residues long. Germline values: CDR1 SGDLS, CDR2 YYNGEE. The V and J ends lost 0 bases and 5 bases respectively, with 8 bases between them. Using its own MiXCR run on the PCR reads, TCRdb lists one record per CDR3 protein. The table shows hundreds of thousands of distinct CDR3 sequences, with 20% occurring only once. The origin of this receptor is a human donor in good health. Some libraries in this study had Jurkat cell RNA spiked in. The material sequenced was naive CD8+ T cells from blood, with Jurkat cell RNA spiked in. Regarding subset: FACS-sorted CD8+CD4-CCR7+CD45RA+ naive T cells. The rearrangement links TRBV9 to TRBJ2-2; TRBD1 is a possible D gene (5 bases). CDR3 region: CASSVVQGTGELFF. Here the CDR3 DNA reads TGTGCCAGCAGCGTAGTTCAGGGTACCGGGGAGCTGTTTTTT.